Following are 27 T cell receptor beta chains from one sample sequenced in a study of cytomegalovirus exposure and HLA in healthy donors. Generated by immunoSEQ multiplex PCR, the TCRdb table keeps only in-frame clones and is missing some. The table includes 150,000 to 170,000 clones, roughly 90% detected once. Sequenced material: PBMCs. The receptors originated from a man between 18 and 29 years old in good health and CMV-seropositive.

V usage is TRBV5-1 and J usage is TRBJ2-1; D is possibly TRBD1 (5 bases). Germline CDR1 and CDR2: SGHRS and YFSETQ. The CDR3 extends over 13 amino acids. The V gene lost 4 bases and the J gene lost 8 bases, with 13 bases spanning the gap. CDR3 coding DNA: TGCGCCAGCAGCCCACGCTGGGGCGATGAGCAGTTCTTC. Its protein product is CASSPRWGDEQFF.

The V call is TRBV6-5, the J call TRBJ2-7; 14 bases agree with TRBD2. Germline CDR1 is MNHEY and CDR2 is SVGAGI. J gave up 3 bases and V 5 bases, and 3 bases lay outside the gene matches. The length of the CDR3 is 15 residues. The CDR3 reads CASSPGLAGVYEQYF. CDR3 coding DNA: TGTGCCAGCAGTCCGGGACTAGCGGGAGTCTACGAGCAGTACTTC.

The rearrangement uses TRBV11-2 and TRBJ2-1; 9 bases line up with TRBD2. Trimming at V came to 1 base and at J to 4 bases, leaving 2 bases not matched to a gene. Germline V lookup: CDR1 SGHAT, CDR2 FQNNGV. This CDR3 contains 15 residues. CDR3 amino acids: CASSLVRGGYNEQFF. The CDR3 bases are TGTGCCAGCAGCTTAGTGCGGGGGGGGTACAATGAGCAGTTCTTC.

The DNA of the CDR3 is TGCGCCAGCAGCCAAGATAGGGTAGGACAGGGGGGGACTGCCTATGGCTACACCTTC. It is translated as CASSQDRVGQGGTAYGYTF. The chain uses TRBV4-1 and TRBJ1-2, with TRBD1 matching over 10 bases. Per germline, CDR1 MGHRA and CDR2 YSYEKL. J was trimmed by 4 bases and V by 0 bases; bases with no gene match: 14. CDR3 size: 19 residues.

This sequence joins TRBV4-3 and TRBJ1-5, with D maybe TRBD1 (6 bases). Trimming stripped 1 base from V and 1 base from J, with 17 bases between. The CDR3 consists of 18 residues. Germline V gene sequence: CDR1 LGHNA, CDR2 YSLEER. The CDR3 protein is CASSQATPGTWSNQPQHF. CDR3 nucleotide sequence: TGCGCCAGCAGCCAAGCGACCCCCGGGACATGGAGCAATCAGCCCCAGCATTTT.

The table lists this clone with a count of one. J is TRBJ2-3 and V is TRBV4-3; 10 bases match TRBD1. CDR1 is LGHNA, CDR2 YSLEER, per germline. The CDR3 extends over 15 amino acids. After removal of 1 base from V and 5 bases from J, the junction contained 3 bases not matched to a gene. The CDR3 here is CASSQVGTGVDTQYF. The CDR3 region has the DNA TGCGCCAGCAGCCAAGTAGGGACAGGGGTAGATACGCAGTATTTT.

The CDR3 DNA reads as TGTGCCAGCAGTGACTCGGAGGAGAGCTCCTACAATGAGCAGTTCTTC. This encodes CASSDSEESSYNEQFF. The V call is TRBV6-4, the J call TRBJ2-1; D possibly corresponds to TRBD2 (5 bases). Germline V gives CDR1 MRHNA, CDR2 SNTAGT. Trimming left V 0 bases short and J 0 bases short, with 9 bases between. The CDR3 totals 16 residues.

This chain links TRBV4-3 with TRBJ1-4; D possibly corresponds to TRBD1 (5 bases). Germline-derived CDR1 and CDR2 are LGHNA and YSLEER. The CDR3 is 16 amino acids. V lost 0 bases, J lost 4 bases, and 12 bases lay in between. Here the CDR3 reads CASSQEGPGLNEKLFF. DNA of the CDR3: TGCGCCAGCAGCCAAGAGGGGCCAGGCCTTAATGAAAAACTGTTTTTT.

The chain uses TRBV29-1 and TRBJ2-3; weak D call: TRBD1 (5 bases). CDR1 is SQVTM and CDR2 is ANQGSEA in the germline V gene. V was pared by 4 bases and J by 4 bases, with 9 bases between. The CDR3 length is 12 residues. CDR3 bases: TGCAGCGTTGCTTTGACAGCAGATACGCAGTATTTT. Translated, it gives CSVALTADTQYF.

This clone has only a few counts. V gene TRBV6-5 combines with J gene TRBJ2-5; the match to TRBD1 covers 8 bases. J lost 2 bases, V lost 8 bases, and 1 base had no gene match. The germline gives CDR1 MNHEY, CDR2 SVGAGI. There are 12 residues in the CDR3. The CDR3: CASWTGQETQYF. Here the CDR3 DNA reads TGTGCCAGCTGGACAGGGCAAGAGACCCAGTACTTC.

The gene calls are TRBV6-5 and TRBJ1-1; 7 bases align to TRBD1. The V segment lost 6 bases and the J segment 7 bases; nucleotides outside the gene matches: 11. This CDR3 comprises 14 residues. Germline CDR1 MNHEY, CDR2 SVGAGI. CDR3 nucleotide sequence: TGTGCCAGCAGACTCACCGGGACAGACGGTGAAGCTTTCTTT. Its translation is CASRLTGTDGEAFF.

This chain uses TRBV4-3 with TRBJ2-3, with 11 bases identical to TRBD2. CDR3 length equals 15 residues. Germline values: CDR1 LGHNA, CDR2 YSLEER. J lost 4 bases, V lost 3 bases, and 3 bases had no gene match. The CDR3 protein is CASSQTSGVSDTQYF. In DNA, the CDR3 is TGCGCCAGCAGCCAGACTAGCGGGGTTTCAGATACGCAGTATTTT.

The chain uses TRBV14 and TRBJ2-1; 11 bases fit TRBD2. V trimming: 0 bases; J trimming: 8 bases; junction bases outside the gene matches: 12. Germline V gene sequence: CDR1 SGHDN, CDR2 FVKESK. The length of the CDR3 is 18 residues. The CDR3 is CASSQDLLASGRNHEQFF. The CDR3 coding sequence is TGTGCCAGCAGCCAAGATTTGCTGGCTAGCGGGAGGAATCATGAGCAGTTCTTC. The full variable domain, rest sourced from reference TRBV14 and TRBJ2-1, is EAGVTQFPSHSVIEKGQTVTLRCDPISGHDNLYWYRRVMGKEIKFLLHFVKESKQDESGMPNNRFLAERTGGTYSTLKVQPAELEDSGVYFCASSQDLLASGRNHEQFFGPGTRLTVL.

This clone was detected only a few times. The chain recombines TRBV29-1 with TRBJ2-7; a weak D match, TRBD1 (5 bases). Trimming took off 8 bases at V and 3 bases at J, with 11 bases between the two ends. CDR1 and CDR2 (germline): SQVTM, ANQGSEA. This CDR3 has 11 residues. In DNA form, the CDR3 reads TGCAGCATAGGCCAGGGCTACGAGCAGTACTTC. Translating gives CSIGQGYEQYF.

This rearrangement joins TRBV4-3 to TRBJ2-7; 8 nucleotides agree with TRBD1. The V segment lost 0 bases and the J segment 1 base; nucleotides outside the gene matches: 5. The CDR3 totals 16 residues. The germline gives CDR1 LGHNA, CDR2 YSLEER. This CDR3 is CASSQDDRTGSYEQYF. DNA of the CDR3: TGCGCCAGCAGCCAAGATGATCGGACAGGGTCCTACGAGCAGTACTTC.

The rearrangement links TRBV9 to TRBJ1-4; TRBD1 matches 8 bases. This CDR3 spans 15 amino acids. CDR1 and CDR2 from the germline V gene are SGDLS and YYNGEE. Losses at the gene ends were 0 bases for V and 6 bases for J; bases not matched to a gene: 4. The CDR3 loop is CASSVGTGRDEKLFF. The CDR3 DNA reads as TGTGCCAGCAGCGTAGGGACAGGGCGAGATGAAAAACTGTTTTTT.

This clone has a single count. The gene calls are TRBV30 and TRBJ2-2, with 9 bases identical to TRBD1. Germline loops: CDR1 GTSNPN, CDR2 SVGIG (reference sequence). J gave up 5 bases and V 1 base, and 8 bases lay outside the gene matches. The CDR3 is 16 amino acids. Here the CDR3 reads CAWSAQGALRTGELFF. CDR3 bases: TGTGCCTGGAGTGCACAGGGGGCCCTTCGGACCGGGGAGCTGTTTTTT.

The V call is TRBV19, the J call TRBJ2-2; the D gene is possibly TRBD1 (7 bases). The CDR3 runs to 16 residues. With 5 bases removed from V and 1 base from J, the gap between germline ends came to 14 bases. Germline V CDR1 and CDR2: LNHDA, SQIVND (reference sequence). This chain's CDR3 is CASSPRGTVNTGELFF. DNA for the CDR3: TGTGCCAGTAGTCCCCGCGGGACAGTGAACACCGGGGAGCTGTTTTTT. The variable domain in full, completed from reference TRBV19 and TRBJ2-2, reads DGGITQSPKYLFRKEGQNVTLSCEQNLNHDAMYWYRQDPGQGLRLIYYSQIVNDFQKGDIAEGYSVSREKKESFPLTVTSAQKNPTAFYLCASSPRGTVNTGELFFGEGSRLTVL.

This rearrangement joins TRBV2 to TRBJ2-7; no firm D call. V was shortened by 1 base and J by 9 bases, with 19 bases between the two germline ends. Germline V CDR1 and CDR2: SNHLY, FYNNEI. The CDR3 length is 15 residues. The CDR3 protein is CASSEEAGNLSGQYF. DNA of the CDR3: TGTGCCAGCAGTGAAGAGGCAGGAAACCTTTCCGGGCAGTACTTC.

CDR3 DNA: TGTGCCAGCAGGCCCGGACTAGCGGGAGCGTCCTACGAGCAGTACTTC. Translated: CASRPGLAGASYEQYF. V usage is TRBV27 and J usage is TRBJ2-7; 13 nucleotides line up with TRBD2. Germline CDR1 reads MNHEY; CDR2 reads SMNVEV (reference sequence). V was pared by 6 bases and J by 1 base, with 6 bases of the junction left unmatched. CDR3 size: 16 residues.

This CDR3 reads CASSKALAGGYNEQFF. CDR3 DNA sequence: TGTGCCAGCAGCAAAGCGCTAGCGGGAGGTTACAATGAGCAGTTCTTC. This sequence joins TRBV21-1 and TRBJ2-1; the table assigns TRBD2, which was not confirmed against the DNA. TRBV21-1 is described as a pseudogene. The CDR3 length is 16 residues.

V is TRBV29-1 and J is TRBJ1-2; D unresolved. The CDR3 consists of 12 residues. CDR1 and CDR2 from the germline V gene are SQVTM and ANQGSEA. For the CDR3, the DNA is TGCTCCGTCGAGGTCCCCCCGAATGGCTACACCTTC. This encodes CSVEVPPNGYTF.

This clone was detected once. The rearrangement uses TRBV9 and TRBJ1-3, with D possibly matching TRBD1 (5 bases). The CDR3 length is 15 residues. The ends were cut back, 0 bases at V and 1 base at J, with 8 bases in the middle. In germline, CDR1 is SGDLS, CDR2 YYNGEE. CDR3 coding DNA: TGTGCCAGCAGCGTAGGAAGGGGTTCTGGAAACACCATATATTTT. This gives the protein CASSVGRGSGNTIYF.

This rearrangement joins TRBV7-3 to TRBJ2-5, with D hard to call. The CDR3 consists of 13 residues. The V gene lost 2 bases and the J gene lost 7 bases, with 11 bases spanning the gap. Germline V gene lookup returns CDR1 SGHTA and CDR2 FQGTGA. This CDR3 reads CASSLLGERTQYF. CDR3 bases: TGTGCCAGCAGCTTACTGGGCGAGAGGACCCAGTACTTC.

This clone has only one observation. The chain recombines TRBV5-3 with TRBJ2-7, with 7 positions matching TRBD1. TRBV5-3 is an open reading frame, and its role is uncertain. This CDR3 contains 14 residues. V lost 8 bases to trimming and J lost 5 bases; unmatched junction nucleotides: 13. The CDR3 loop is CARPSSTGPDEQYF. The CDR3 DNA sequence: TGTGCCAGGCCCTCTTCGACAGGGCCAGACGAGCAGTACTTC.

This rearrangement joins TRBV7-9 to TRBJ2-7; D uncertain. Trimming cost V 6 bases and J 3 bases, with 15 bases left between them. The CDR3 spans 14 residues. The germline CDR1 and CDR2 sequences are SEHNR and FQNEAQ (reference sequence). CDR3 DNA sequence: TGTGCCAGCAGTCATAGCCCCGGCTTCTACGAGCAGTACTTC. It translates to CASSHSPGFYEQYF.

The chain is built from TRBV4-3 and TRBJ1-6, with a weak D call TRBD1 (6 bases). The CDR3 is made up of 17 amino acids. V shed 3 bases and J shed 5 bases, with 17 bases lying between them. The germline V gene has CDR1 LGHNA and CDR2 YSLEER. The DNA for the CDR3 is TGCGCCAGCAGCCATGACAGGACTTCGATTAATAATTCACCCCTCCACTTT. This encodes CASSHDRTSINNSPLHF.